This T cell receptor (beta chain) was obtained from a study of blood T cells in healthy people across ages. Approximately 9 milliliters was the volume of peripheral blood drawn from each donor. J lost 11 bases, V lost 2 bases, and 5 bases had no gene match. Germline CDR1 and CDR2: LGHDT and YNNKEL (reference sequence). The CDR3 has 12 residues. The use of a sample-barcoded 5' primer and a J-beta primer mix characterized a second PCR of 7 to 11 cycles. Using its own MiXCR run on the 5' RACE reads, TCRdb lists one record per CDR3 protein. Here the sample spans some 1.1 million distinct CDR3 sequences, roughly two fifths being singletons. To note about this clonotype: Its target is unknown.

Study findings and constraints: CMV infection status of these donors was not known.

The V call is TRBV3-1, the J call TRBJ1-1, with TRBD1 identical over 7 bases. The material sequenced was blood. The clonotype originates from a man in his late teens or twenties in good health. CDR3 sequence (DNA): TGTGCCAGCAGCCAAACAGGGGTCGACGCTTTCTTT. Translated: CASSQTGVDAFF.